The source of this T cell receptor (beta chain) is a study of T cells in Graves' hyperthyroidism and ophthalmopathy. Patients showing uncontrolled infection, other autoimmune disease, pregnancy or lactation were ineligible. CDR1 is MDHEN and CDR2 is SYDVKM in the germline V gene. V dropped 4 bases and J dropped 4 bases, with 8 bases sitting between them. The CDR3 sequence is 13 residues long. Using RNA transcripts as the source, TCR beta CDR3 regions were amplified. The study used the HTBI primer set for a first-round RT-PCR of the TCR CDR3. TCRdb reprocessed the multiplex PCR reads with MiXCR, giving one entry per CDR3 protein. The sample has about 500,000 distinct CDR3 sequences; 15% to 20% are singletons. This clonotype came up many times.

The chain uses TRBV28 and TRBJ1-5, with D possibly TRBD1 on 5 matching bases. Sequencing was performed on blood. This sequence was found in a young woman with Graves' hyperthyroidism. The CDR3 reads CASSWGINQPQHF. As DNA, the CDR3 is TGTGCCAGCAGTTGGGGGATAAATCAGCCCCAGCATTTT.